This T cell receptor (beta chain) was observed in a study of T cells in Graves' hyperthyroidism and ophthalmopathy. This clonotype was seen at least ten times. The antigen remains unidentified. Used for diagnoses were clinical symptoms, serum thyroxine and TRAb, thyroid ultrasound and orbital computed tomography. Findings and limits, study-wide: Also found in blood were most expanded thyroid clonotypes above 0.001. Median prediction lead before ophthalmopathy onset was about 6.7 months with the model.

Amplification yielded TCR beta CDR3 regions, with RNA transcripts as the source. Researchers ran a first-round RT-PCR on the TCR CDR3 using the HTBI primer set. TCRdb fed the multiplex PCR reads into MiXCR, producing one record per CDR3 protein. The table has hundreds of thousands of distinct CDR3 sequences, around 13% seen once. This CDR3 spans 15 amino acids. The germline V gene encodes CDR1 SGHRS and CDR2 YFSETQ. V shed 0 bases and J shed 4 bases, with 13 bases lying between them. The clonotype originates from a woman between 25 and 40 years old with Graves' hyperthyroidism that later progressed to Graves' ophthalmopathy. Sequencing input: blood. The chain couples TRBV5-1 to TRBJ1-1; D is unresolved. CDR3 residues: CASSLDSGLFTEAFF. The CDR3 bases are TGCGCCAGCAGCTTGGACTCAGGATTGTTCACTGAAGCTTTCTTT.